This T cell receptor beta chain was obtained from a study of long-term antiretroviral therapy in people with HIV. Study at large: Collection of the earliest samples took place about a decade ahead of the 2015 immediate-ART recommendation.

With respect to this clone: What it recognizes is unknown.

Survey-level resolution applied to immunoSEQ assay v3.0. Sequencing used immunoSEQ multiplex PCR; TCRdb keeps in-frame clones, though not all of them. The top ten hold approximately 5% of the sample, which has around 21,000 clones, roughly 80% seen once. There were about 1-10 million cryopreserved PBMC in the samples before DNA extraction. Points from the study as a whole: Spans of CDR3 length were tighter for HIV repertoires than for controls. Diversity measured after ART increased yet remained under transplant donor controls.

Trimming left V 2 bases short and J 4 bases short, with 9 bases between. The CDR3 spans 14 residues. CDR1 is PRHDT, CDR2 FYEKMQ, per germline (reference sequence). The chain joins TRBV13 to TRBJ1-3; D is undetermined. This sequence was found in a woman aged 25 to 39 with HIV. The sequences come from unsorted PBMCs, collected 0.2 years after starting antiretroviral therapy. The CDR3 here is CASSLRSGGNTIYF. DNA for the CDR3: TGTGCCAGCAGCTTAAGGAGTGGGGGAAACACCATATATTTT.